These T cell receptor beta chains were read from a single sample in a study of vaccination effects on CD4 cells after COVID-19. The antigens of these receptors remain unknown. Assay: immunoSEQ multiplex PCR; the TCRdb copy retains only in-frame clones and omits some. The data show some 20,000 clones, 70% to 80% seen once. The sample consisted of CD4+ T cells from PBMCs cultured with HCoV-229E spike peptides, taken after COVID-19 vaccination. The receptors here all came from a human donor who received a COVID-19 vaccine. Each CDR3 is given with its conserved first and last residue. The D gene is left open where the match is weak. Size values are once, few and many counts, or a class for expanded clones, and some rows have none.

D	size	V	J	CDR3	DNA
-	few	TRBV27	TRBJ1-5	CASSLQGNQPQHF	TGTGCCAGCAGTTTACAGGGGAATCAGCCCCAGCATTTT
TRBD1	-	TRBV27	TRBJ2-7	CASSLSGQGTYEQYF	TGTGCCAGCAGTTTATCGGGACAGGGGACCTACGAGCAGTACTTC
TRBD2	-	TRBV13	TRBJ2-2	CASSPPSGRGPGELFF	TGTGCCAGCAGCCCCCCTAGCGGGAGGGGACCCGGGGAGCTGTTTTTT
-	few	TRBV7-9	TRBJ1-5	CASSPDAQPQHF	TGTGCCAGCAGCCCTGACGCTCAGCCCCAGCATTTT
-	-	TRBV6-4	TRBJ1-1	CASSADMITEAFF	TGTGCCAGCAGTGCAGACATGATCACTGAAGCTTTCTTT
-	-	TRBV6-5	TRBJ2-1	CASSYSSPGATEQFF	TGTGCCAGCAGTTACTCGAGCCCGGGAGCGACTGAGCAGTTCTTC
-	-	TRBV11-2	TRBJ2-5	CASSQSGPGTQYF	TGTGCCAGCAGTCAAAGCGGACCGGGGACCCAGTACTTC
-	-	TRBV19	TRBJ1-5	CASTFGALGRNQPQHF	TGTGCCAGTACTTTTGGGGCACTAGGCCGCAATCAGCCCCAGCATTTT
-	few	TRBV29-1	TRBJ1-1	CSVEAEEDTEAFF	TGCAGCGTTGAAGCGGAGGAAGACACTGAAGCTTTCTTT
TRBD2	-	TRBV6-5	TRBJ2-1	CASTAGGPNNEQFF	TGTGCCAGCACAGCGGGAGGGCCAAACAATGAGCAGTTCTTC
TRBD1	few	TRBV28	TRBJ1-5	CASSMAATGGAQPQHF	TGTGCCAGCAGCATGGCGGCGACAGGGGGCGCTCAGCCCCAGCATTTT
-	few	TRBV19	TRBJ2-2	CASSWASNTGELFF	TGTGCCAGTAGTTGGGCTTCGAACACCGGGGAGCTGTTTTTT
-	once	TRBV9	TRBJ1-1	CASSVVGGMNTEAFF	TGTGCCAGCAGCGTAGTGGGGGGGATGAACACTGAAGCTTTCTTT
-	-	TRBV7-2	TRBJ1-1	CASSLAGMNTEAFF	TGTGCCAGCAGCTTAGCGGGTATGAACACTGAAGCTTTCTTT
-	-	TRBV5-1	TRBJ2-7	CASSGGEGLEQYF	TGCGCCAGCTCGGGTGGTGAAGGGCTCGAGCAGTACTTC
-	-	TRBV7-9	TRBJ1-3	CASSLGGALGNTIYF	TGTGCCAGCAGCTTAGGGGGGGCCCTTGGAAACACCATATATTTT
TRBD1	-	TRBV5-6	TRBJ1-5	CASSLRTGSPNQPQHF	TGTGCCAGCAGCTTGAGGACAGGCAGCCCCAATCAGCCCCAGCATTTT
-	-	TRBV5-5	TRBJ1-2	CASSPGRANYGYTF	TGTGCCAGCAGCCCCGGTAGAGCCAACTATGGCTACACCTTC
TRBD1	-	TRBV7-2	TRBJ2-3	CASSSIHTGGTQYF	TGTGCCAGCAGCTCGATCCACACAGGGGGTACGCAGTATTTT
-	-	TRBV5-6	TRBJ2-3	CASSFLTTNTDTQYF	TGTGCCAGCAGCTTCCTCACAACGAACACAGATACGCAGTATTTT
-	-	TRBV21-1	TRBJ1-2	CASSSRDRGAYGYTF	TGTGCCAGCAGCAGCCGGGACAGGGGCGCCTATGGCTACACCTTC
-	-	TRBV19	TRBJ1-2	CASSPDGGGRYGYTF	TGTGCCAGTAGTCCGGATGGGGGGGGAAGGTATGGCTACACCTTC
TRBD1	-	TRBV14	TRBJ1-4	CASSPRQGWGLTNEKLFF	TGTGCCAGCAGCCCCCGACAGGGATGGGGGTTGACTAATGAAAAACTGTTTTTT
-	few	TRBV6-2/TRBV6-3	TRBJ2-7	CASSSNSGGHEQYF	TGTGCCAGCAGTTCAAACAGTGGAGGCCACGAGCAGTACTTC
TRBD1	once	TRBV6-5	TRBJ2-5	CASSYGQGPQETQYF	TGTGCCAGCAGCTACGGACAGGGCCCCCAAGAGACCCAGTACTTC
-	-	TRBV5-4	TRBJ1-2	CASSLSTAVGGYTF	TGTGCCAGCAGCCTCTCGACGGCGGTTGGGGGCTACACCTTC
TRBD1	-	TRBV30	TRBJ2-4	CAWRTGARNIQYF	TGTGCCTGGAGGACAGGGGCGAGGAACATTCAGTACTTC
TRBD2	-	TRBV6-5	TRBJ2-7	CASRGLADYEQYF	TGTGCCAGCAGGGGACTAGCGGACTACGAGCAGTACTTC
-	-	TRBV4-2	TRBJ1-1	CASSTSEAGVGNTEAFF	TGTGCCAGCAGCACAAGCGAGGCAGGGGTAGGGAACACTGAAGCTTTCTTT
TRBD1	-	TRBV12-5	TRBJ1-6	CASGSETGSSYNSPLHF	TGTGCTAGTGGTTCGGAGACAGGGAGCTCCTATAATTCACCCCTCCACTTT
TRBD2	once	TRBV5-6	TRBJ2-7	CASSFEGLAGDEQYF	TGTGCCAGCAGCTTCGAGGGACTAGCGGGAGACGAGCAGTACTTC
-	medium-sized	TRBV7-8	TRBJ1-2	CASSLALGPDGYTF	TGTGCCAGCAGCTTAGCTCTGGGACCGGATGGCTACACCTTC
-	once	TRBV21-1	TRBJ1-4	CASSQSGTGNSNEKLFF	TGTGCCAGCAGCCAATCCGGGACAGGTAATTCTAATGAAAAACTGTTTTTT
-	once	TRBV28	TRBJ1-2	CASSPNSPLGRFYGYTF	TGTGCCAGCAGTCCAAACTCCCCCCTGGGCAGGTTCTATGGCTACACCTTC
TRBD1	-	TRBV30	TRBJ1-4	CAWSLFGAGGQEKLFF	TGTGCCTGGAGTCTGTTTGGGGCAGGGGGCCAGGAAAAACTGTTTTTT
-	-	TRBV30	TRBJ2-2	CAWTVITGYRTGELFF	TGTGCCTGGACGGTGATAACAGGGTATCGCACCGGGGAGCTGTTTTTT
-	-	TRBV12-2	TRBJ1-1	CASRAAAFF	TGTGCAAGTCGCGCTGCGGCTTTCTTT
-	-	TRBV5-6	TRBJ2-6	CASSLAVEGRGSRANVLTF	TGTGCCAGCAGCTTGGCCGTGGAGGGCCGAGGGTCTCGGGCCAACGTCCTGACTTTC
TRBD1	-	TRBV19	TRBJ2-1	CASTTGAYYNEQFF	TGTGCCAGTACCACAGGGGCTTACTACAATGAGCAGTTCTTC
-	-	TRBV7-6	TRBJ2-3	CASSLAITTDTQYF	TGTGCCAGCAGCTTAGCGATTACCACAGATACGCAGTATTTT
-	few	TRBV19	TRBJ1-5	CASSSIGGGNQPQHF	TGTGCCAGTAGTAGTATTGGGGGTGGCAATCAGCCCCAGCATTTT
TRBD1	-	TRBV2	TRBJ1-2	CASSEQGARGYTF	TGTGCCAGCAGTGAACAGGGGGCAAGGGGCTACACCTTC
TRBD2	-	TRBV19	TRBJ2-2	CASSGDYPIYNTGELFF	TGTGCCAGTAGCGGGGACTACCCGATATACAACACCGGGGAGCTGTTTTTT
TRBD1	-	TRBV5-1	TRBJ1-1	CASSLTGTGRFF	TGCGCCAGCAGTTTAACCGGGACAGGGCGCTTCTTT
-	-	TRBV5-5	TRBJ2-7	CASSPELTLRRHF	TGTGCCAGCAGCCCGGAGTTGACTCTCAGGCGGCACTTC
TRBD2	-	TRBV3-1/TRBV3-2	TRBJ2-5	CASITSGGKETQYF	TGTGCCAGCATCACTAGCGGGGGAAAAGAGACCCAGTACTTC
-	few	TRBV7-9	TRBJ1-6	CASSGGSNSPLHF	TGTGCCAGCAGTGGGGGGAGTAATTCACCCCTCCACTTT